A selection of T cell receptor beta chains follows, all from one sample in a study of blood T cell repertoires in COVID-19. Profiled with immunoSEQ multiplex PCR; TCRdb holds only in-frame clones, not every one. The sample holds about 69,000 clones, about 81% seen once. Specimen: peripheral blood. The origin of the receptors is a human donor in a cohort sampled during active COVID-19. The CDR3 runs from the conserved cysteine through the conserved F or W. D genes are given only for firm matches. Clone sizes are given selectively: once, few, many, or a class where the clone is expanded.

CDR3 length: 13
clone size: NA
V gene: TRBV6-6
D gene: NA
J gene: TRBJ1-3
CDR3 protein: CASSRPGGNTIYF
CDR3 DNA: TGTGCCAGCAGCCGACCGGGGGGAAACACCATATATTTT

CDR3 length: 16
clone size: NA
V gene: TRBV3-1/TRBV3-2
D gene: NA
J gene: TRBJ2-1
CDR3 protein: CASSQDRASQGNEQFF
CDR3 DNA: TGTGCCAGCAGCCAAGATCGGGCCTCGCAGGGAAATGAGCAGTTCTTC

CDR3 length: 13
clone size: NA
V gene: TRBV7-8
D gene: TRBD1
J gene: TRBJ2-5
CDR3 protein: CASSRQGAGTQYF
CDR3 DNA: TGTGCCAGCAGCCGACAGGGGGCCGGGACCCAGTACTTC

CDR3 length: 16
clone size: NA
V gene: TRBV11-2
D gene: TRBD1
J gene: TRBJ2-2
CDR3 protein: CASRPTWDSNTGELFF
CDR3 DNA: TGTGCCAGCAGACCAACTTGGGACAGCAACACCGGGGAGCTGTTTTTT

CDR3 length: 14
clone size: NA
V gene: TRBV27
D gene: NA
J gene: TRBJ1-6
CDR3 protein: CASSFGRAASPLHF
CDR3 DNA: TGTGCCAGCAGTTTTGGCAGGGCCGCTTCACCCCTCCACTTT

CDR3 length: 15
clone size: NA
V gene: TRBV5-1
D gene: TRBD1
J gene: TRBJ1-2
CDR3 protein: CASSSDRGLLKGYTF
CDR3 DNA: TGCGCCAGCAGCTCCGACAGGGGGCTCCTCAAGGGCTACACCTTC

CDR3 length: 15
clone size: NA
V gene: TRBV29-1
D gene: TRBD1
J gene: TRBJ2-7
CDR3 protein: CSVGHFDRGRNEQYF
CDR3 DNA: TGCAGCGTTGGGCATTTCGACAGGGGGCGGAACGAGCAGTACTTC

CDR3 length: 16
clone size: NA
V gene: TRBV5-6
D gene: NA
J gene: TRBJ2-3
CDR3 protein: CASSLAQGRKADTQYF
CDR3 DNA: TGTGCCAGCAGCTTGGCCCAGGGGAGAAAGGCAGATACGCAGTATTTT

CDR3 length: 16
clone size: NA
V gene: TRBV11-3
D gene: NA
J gene: TRBJ2-3
CDR3 protein: CASSRQPGDYGDTQYF
CDR3 DNA: TGTGCCAGCAGCAGGCAACCGGGGGATTATGGAGATACGCAGTATTTT

CDR3 length: 13
clone size: NA
V gene: TRBV12-3/TRBV12-4
D gene: NA
J gene: TRBJ2-1
CDR3 protein: CASWQASYNEQFF
CDR3 DNA: TGTGCCAGCTGGCAGGCCTCCTACAATGAGCAGTTCTTC

CDR3 length: 13
clone size: NA
V gene: TRBV4-1
D gene: NA
J gene: TRBJ2-7
CDR3 protein: CASSQVAHYEQYF
CDR3 DNA: TGCGCCAGCAGCCAAGTAGCTCACTACGAGCAGTACTTC

CDR3 length: 18
clone size: many
V gene: TRBV5-1
D gene: NA
J gene: TRBJ2-2
CDR3 protein: CASSLVAETTLNTGELFF
CDR3 DNA: TGCGCCAGCAGCTTGGTAGCGGAAACTACTCTGAACACCGGGGAGCTGTTTTTT

CDR3 length: 14
clone size: NA
V gene: TRBV7-9
D gene: NA
J gene: TRBJ2-1
CDR3 protein: CASSFQGSYNEQFF
CDR3 DNA: TGTGCCAGCAGCTTCCAGGGGTCCTACAATGAGCAGTTCTTC

CDR3 length: 17
clone size: NA
V gene: TRBV7-2
D gene: TRBD2
J gene: TRBJ2-2
CDR3 protein: CASSLDTLAAHTGELFF
CDR3 DNA: TGTGCCAGCAGCTTAGATACCCTAGCGGCCCACACCGGGGAGCTGTTTTTT

CDR3 length: 18
clone size: few
V gene: TRBV6-4
D gene: TRBD2
J gene: TRBJ2-5
CDR3 protein: CASSDSLAGGHHQETQYF
CDR3 DNA: TGTGCCAGCAGTGACTCGTTAGCGGGGGGGCACCACCAAGAGACCCAGTACTTC

CDR3 length: 12
clone size: NA
V gene: TRBV10-3
D gene: NA
J gene: TRBJ2-5
CDR3 protein: CAISDEGETQYF
CDR3 DNA: TGTGCCATCAGTGACGAGGGAGAGACCCAGTACTTC

CDR3 length: 11
clone size: NA
V gene: TRBV5-1
D gene: TRBD2
J gene: TRBJ2-1
CDR3 protein: CASSLTSGQFF
CDR3 DNA: TGCGCCAGCAGCTTAACTAGCGGGCAGTTCTTC

CDR3 length: 12
clone size: NA
V gene: TRBV19
D gene: NA
J gene: TRBJ2-2
CDR3 protein: CAIRGYTGELFF
CDR3 DNA: TGTGCCATTCGGGGATACACCGGGGAGCTGTTTTTT

CDR3 length: 14
clone size: NA
V gene: TRBV5-6
D gene: NA
J gene: TRBJ2-2
CDR3 protein: CASRLGELAGELFF
CDR3 DNA: TGTGCCAGCAGGTTGGGGGAGCTCGCCGGGGAGCTGTTTTTT

CDR3 length: 13
clone size: NA
V gene: TRBV6-5
D gene: NA
J gene: TRBJ1-1
CDR3 protein: CASSPIGTVEAFF
CDR3 DNA: TGTGCCAGCAGTCCCATCGGTACAGTCGAAGCTTTCTTT

CDR3 length: 18
clone size: NA
V gene: TRBV6-6
D gene: NA
J gene: TRBJ2-2
CDR3 protein: CASSPLQEKGVVTGELFF
CDR3 DNA: TGTGCCAGCAGTCCGCTACAGGAGAAAGGCGTTGTTACCGGGGAGCTGTTTTTT

CDR3 length: 13
clone size: NA
V gene: TRBV30
D gene: NA
J gene: TRBJ1-5
CDR3 protein: CAWSVRGDQPQHF
CDR3 DNA: TGTGCCTGGAGTGTACGAGGCGATCAGCCCCAGCATTTT

CDR3 length: 16
clone size: NA
V gene: TRBV6-1
D gene: TRBD2
J gene: TRBJ2-3
CDR3 protein: CASSELAGGVLDTQYF
CDR3 DNA: TGTGCCAGCAGTGAACTAGCGGGGGGGGTTTTAGATACGCAGTATTTT

CDR3 length: 13
clone size: NA
V gene: TRBV12-3/TRBV12-4
D gene: NA
J gene: TRBJ2-5
CDR3 protein: CASGQHLRGTQYF
CDR3 DNA: TGTGCCAGTGGACAGCATTTACGGGGGACCCAGTACTTC

CDR3 length: 16
clone size: NA
V gene: TRBV5-4
D gene: TRBD2
J gene: TRBJ2-1
CDR3 protein: CASSFGLDPSYNEQFF
CDR3 DNA: TGTGCCAGCAGCTTCGGACTAGACCCTTCCTACAATGAGCAGTTCTTC

CDR3 length: 15
clone size: NA
V gene: TRBV18
D gene: TRBD1
J gene: TRBJ2-3
CDR3 protein: CASSLETGRADTQYF
CDR3 DNA: TGTGCCAGCTCACTCGAGACAGGGAGAGCAGATACGCAGTATTTT

CDR3 length: 15
clone size: NA
V gene: TRBV6-5
D gene: NA
J gene: TRBJ1-1
CDR3 protein: CASSYSIRVNTEAFF
CDR3 DNA: TGTGCCAGCAGTTACTCGATCCGGGTGAACACTGAAGCTTTCTTT

CDR3 length: 15
clone size: NA
V gene: TRBV7-9
D gene: NA
J gene: TRBJ1-6
CDR3 protein: CASSPRGRYNSPLHF
CDR3 DNA: TGTGCCAGCAGCCCCAGGGGACGATATAATTCACCCCTCCACTTT

CDR3 length: 12
clone size: NA
V gene: TRBV12-3/TRBV12-4
D gene: NA
J gene: TRBJ2-2
CDR3 protein: CASSLEGGELFF
CDR3 DNA: TGTGCCAGCAGTTTGGAGGGCGGGGAGCTGTTTTTT

CDR3 length: 14
clone size: once
V gene: TRBV5-1
D gene: NA
J gene: TRBJ2-5
CDR3 protein: CASSPFTSQETQYF
CDR3 DNA: TGCGCCAGCAGCCCCTTTACTTCCCAAGAGACCCAGTACTTC

CDR3 length: 13
clone size: NA
V gene: TRBV7-3
D gene: TRBD1
J gene: TRBJ1-2
CDR3 protein: CASSLQGADGYTF
CDR3 DNA: TGTGCCAGCAGCTTGCAGGGGGCTGATGGCTACACCTTC

CDR3 length: 12
clone size: NA
V gene: TRBV29-1
D gene: TRBD1
J gene: TRBJ2-2
CDR3 protein: CSVERGRRELFF
CDR3 DNA: TGCAGCGTTGAAAGGGGGCGAAGGGAGCTGTTTTTT

CDR3 length: 15
clone size: NA
V gene: TRBV11-3
D gene: NA
J gene: TRBJ2-5
CDR3 protein: CASSLVWGGQETQYF
CDR3 DNA: TGTGCCAGCAGCTTAGTCTGGGGCGGCCAAGAGACCCAGTACTTC

CDR3 length: 14
clone size: NA
V gene: TRBV18
D gene: TRBD2
J gene: TRBJ2-1
CDR3 protein: CASSQGISGGEQFF
CDR3 DNA: TGTGCCAGCTCCCAAGGAATTAGCGGGGGAGAGCAGTTCTTC

CDR3 length: 14
clone size: NA
V gene: TRBV5-1
D gene: NA
J gene: TRBJ2-2
CDR3 protein: CASSVQGRDGELFF
CDR3 DNA: TGCGCCAGCAGCGTACAGGGGCGGGACGGGGAGCTGTTTTTT

CDR3 length: 14
clone size: NA
V gene: TRBV5-1
D gene: TRBD1
J gene: TRBJ2-3
CDR3 protein: CASTRDRPTDTQYF
CDR3 DNA: TGCGCCAGCACCCGGGACAGACCCACAGATACGCAGTATTTT

CDR3 length: 15
clone size: NA
V gene: TRBV7-6
D gene: TRBD2
J gene: TRBJ2-5
CDR3 protein: CASSLVLAGVETQYF
CDR3 DNA: TGTGCCAGCAGCTTAGTACTAGCGGGGGTAGAGACCCAGTACTTC

CDR3 length: 14
clone size: NA
V gene: TRBV19
D gene: NA
J gene: TRBJ1-1
CDR3 protein: CASSPGHKNTEAFF
CDR3 DNA: TGTGCCAGTAGTCCGGGACATAAGAACACTGAAGCTTTCTTT

CDR3 length: 14
clone size: NA
V gene: TRBV11-2
D gene: NA
J gene: TRBJ2-7
CDR3 protein: CASSLTGGRYEQYF
CDR3 DNA: TGTGCCAGCAGCTTAACGGGGGGCCGCTACGAGCAGTACTTC

CDR3 length: 14
clone size: NA
V gene: TRBV28
D gene: TRBD1
J gene: TRBJ2-3
CDR3 protein: CASTLPTGGWAQYF
CDR3 DNA: TGTGCCAGCACCCTCCCCACAGGGGGGTGGGCGCAGTATTTT

CDR3 length: 15
clone size: NA
V gene: TRBV19
D gene: NA
J gene: TRBJ2-7
CDR3 protein: CASSISRQGNDEQYF
CDR3 DNA: TGTGCCAGTAGTATTTCGAGGCAGGGGAACGACGAGCAGTACTTC

CDR3 length: 14
clone size: NA
V gene: TRBV21-1
D gene: NA
J gene: TRBJ1-2
CDR3 protein: CASRGTRDNYGYTF
CDR3 DNA: TGTGCCAGCAGAGGGACACGAGATAACTATGGCTACACCTTC

CDR3 length: 14
clone size: NA
V gene: TRBV19
D gene: TRBD1
J gene: TRBJ1-6
CDR3 protein: CASSIIGGNSPLHF
CDR3 DNA: TGTGCCAGTAGTATTATAGGGGGCAATTCACCCCTCCACTTT

CDR3 length: 15
clone size: NA
V gene: TRBV19
D gene: TRBD1
J gene: TRBJ2-3
CDR3 protein: CASSPTGGGTDTQYF
CDR3 DNA: TGTGCCAGTAGCCCCACAGGGGGCGGCACAGATACGCAGTATTTT

CDR3 length: 15
clone size: many
V gene: TRBV5-1
D gene: TRBD1
J gene: TRBJ1-3
CDR3 protein: CASSFQGGNGNTIYF
CDR3 DNA: TGCGCCAGCAGCTTTCAGGGGGGAAATGGAAACACCATATATTTT

CDR3 length: 16
clone size: NA
V gene: TRBV5-1
D gene: NA
J gene: TRBJ2-7
CDR3 protein: CASSLAAGEGLREQYF
CDR3 DNA: TGCGCCAGCAGCTTGGCGGCAGGGGAGGGTCTTCGGGAGCAGTACTTC

CDR3 length: 14
clone size: NA
V gene: TRBV6-6
D gene: TRBD2
J gene: TRBJ2-2
CDR3 protein: CASRHTSEGGELFF
CDR3 DNA: TGTGCCAGCAGACACACTAGCGAGGGCGGGGAGCTGTTTTTT

CDR3 length: 16
clone size: NA
V gene: TRBV9
D gene: TRBD2
J gene: TRBJ2-3
CDR3 protein: CASGSTSGGASDTQYF
CDR3 DNA: TGTGCCAGCGGATCCACTAGCGGGGGGGCTTCGGATACGCAGTATTTT

CDR3 length: 13
clone size: NA
V gene: TRBV3-1/TRBV3-2
D gene: NA
J gene: TRBJ2-3
CDR3 protein: CASSHSSTDTQYF
CDR3 DNA: TGTGCCAGCAGCCATAGCTCCACAGATACGCAGTATTTT

CDR3 length: 13
clone size: NA
V gene: TRBV30
D gene: NA
J gene: TRBJ1-6
CDR3 protein: CAWSPLRRRSISF
CDR3 DNA: TGTGCCTGGAGTCCCTTGAGGAGGAGAAGTATAAGCTTT

CDR3 length: 14
clone size: NA
V gene: TRBV9
D gene: NA
J gene: TRBJ1-2
CDR3 protein: CASSVGRGGHGYTF
CDR3 DNA: TGTGCCAGCAGCGTAGGGAGGGGCGGCCATGGCTACACCTTC

CDR3 length: 15
clone size: NA
V gene: TRBV5-1
D gene: TRBD1
J gene: TRBJ2-5
CDR3 protein: CASSSGQGVLETQYF
CDR3 DNA: TGCGCCAGCAGCTCCGGACAGGGTGTGTTAGAGACCCAGTACTTC

CDR3 length: 12
clone size: NA
V gene: TRBV10-3
D gene: NA
J gene: TRBJ1-1
CDR3 protein: CAISTGNTEAFF
CDR3 DNA: TGTGCCATATCGACAGGGAACACTGAAGCTTTCTTT

CDR3 length: 14
clone size: NA
V gene: TRBV5-1
D gene: NA
J gene: TRBJ1-2
CDR3 protein: CASSLDGPIYGYTF
CDR3 DNA: TGCGCCAGCAGCTTGGATGGGCCGATCTATGGCTACACCTTC

CDR3 length: 15
clone size: NA
V gene: TRBV28
D gene: NA
J gene: TRBJ2-7
CDR3 protein: CASSLLGTPTYEQYF
CDR3 DNA: TGTGCCAGCAGTTTACTCGGGACTCCGACCTACGAGCAGTACTTC

CDR3 length: 15
clone size: NA
V gene: TRBV7-2
D gene: TRBD1
J gene: TRBJ2-2
CDR3 protein: CASSRLQGGTGELFF
CDR3 DNA: TGTGCCAGCAGCCGCCTACAGGGGGGCACCGGGGAGCTGTTTTTT